Listed below are T cell receptor beta chains from one sample, sequenced in a study of shared T cell receptors in the human thymus. TCRdb keeps only in-frame clones here, not all; method: immunoSEQ multiplex PCR. Among 500,000 to 850,000 clones, around 87% were seen once, and the ten largest hold roughly 0.0089%. The sample was also reused in another study, on human thymus T cells.

Sample: thymocytes. The receptor source for this set is a boy less than two years old with a congenital heart defect. Both conserved end residues are part of each CDR3. D genes are given only for firm matches. Rows give clone size only sometimes, using once, few, many, or a class for an expanded clone.

abundance: .; v_gene: TRBV7-3; d_gene: TRBD1; j_gene: TRBJ1-1; CDR3aa: CASSLNYIQGVEENTEAFF; CDR3nt: TGTGCCAGCAGCTTAAACTACATACAGGGGGTCGAAGAGAACACTGAAGCTTTCTTT
abundance: .; v_gene: TRBV5-1; d_gene: .; j_gene: TRBJ2-3; CDR3aa: CASSRKTPTDTQYF; CDR3nt: TGCGCCAGCTCTAGGAAAACGCCAACAGATACGCAGTATTTT
abundance: .; v_gene: TRBV5-6; d_gene: .; j_gene: TRBJ1-4; CDR3aa: CASSSRENEKLFF; CDR3nt: TGTGCCAGCAGCTCGAGAGAGAATGAAAAACTGTTTTTT
abundance: once; v_gene: TRBV5-8; d_gene: .; j_gene: TRBJ1-5; CDR3aa: CASSWGGLYSNQPQHF; CDR3nt: TGTGCCAGCAGCTGGGGGGGGCTCTACTCCAATCAGCCCCAGCATTTT
abundance: .; v_gene: TRBV4-2; d_gene: .; j_gene: TRBJ2-1; CDR3aa: CASSQAQRQAPYNEQFF; CDR3nt: TGTGCCAGCAGCCAGGCCCAGCGTCAAGCCCCATACAATGAGCAGTTCTTC
abundance: .; v_gene: TRBV5-1; d_gene: TRBD1; j_gene: TRBJ1-5; CDR3aa: CASSTDRAGSNQPQHF; CDR3nt: TGCGCCAGCAGCACCGACAGGGCCGGTAGCAATCAGCCCCAGCATTTT
abundance: .; v_gene: TRBV4-1; d_gene: TRBD2; j_gene: TRBJ2-5; CDR3aa: CASSQAPAGGAFQETQYF; CDR3nt: TGCGCCAGCAGCCAAGCGCCCGCGGGGGGAGCCTTTCAAGAGACCCAGTACTTC
abundance: .; v_gene: TRBV7-8; d_gene: TRBD1; j_gene: TRBJ1-4; CDR3aa: CASTEGQGFLANEKLFF; CDR3nt: TGTGCCAGCACGGAGGGACAGGGATTTTTGGCTAATGAAAAACTGTTTTTT
abundance: once; v_gene: TRBV9; d_gene: .; j_gene: TRBJ2-1; CDR3aa: CASSVGRGNEQFF; CDR3nt: TGTGCCAGCAGCGTAGGACGGGGAAATGAGCAGTTCTTC
abundance: .; v_gene: TRBV28; d_gene: .; j_gene: TRBJ1-5; CDR3aa: CASSLSVGGNQPQHF; CDR3nt: TGTGCCAGCAGTTTATCGGTAGGAGGGAATCAGCCCCAGCATTTT
abundance: .; v_gene: TRBV9; d_gene: TRBD2; j_gene: TRBJ2-1; CDR3aa: CASSGGEGRTDNEQFF; CDR3nt: TGTGCCAGCAGCGGAGGGGAGGGCCGAACGGACAATGAGCAGTTCTTC
abundance: .; v_gene: TRBV6-4; d_gene: .; j_gene: TRBJ2-2; CDR3aa: CASRQVASNTGELFF; CDR3nt: TGTGCCAGCAGACAGGTAGCCTCGAACACCGGGGAGCTGTTTTTT
abundance: .; v_gene: TRBV18; d_gene: TRBD2; j_gene: TRBJ2-6; CDR3aa: CASSPLAVVLAGGSGANVLTF; CDR3nt: TGTGCCAGCTCACCTCTTGCTGTGGTGTTAGCGGGAGGCTCTGGGGCCAACGTCCTGACTTTC
abundance: .; v_gene: TRBV25-1; d_gene: .; j_gene: TRBJ1-1; CDR3aa: CASSDWAENTEAFF; CDR3nt: TGTGCCAGCAGTGACTGGGCAGAGAACACTGAAGCTTTCTTT
abundance: .; v_gene: TRBV15; d_gene: TRBD1; j_gene: TRBJ1-2; CDR3aa: CATSPRTGYGYTF; CDR3nt: TGTGCCACCAGCCCACGGACAGGGTATGGCTACACCTTC
abundance: .; v_gene: TRBV7-2; d_gene: TRBD1; j_gene: TRBJ1-1; CDR3aa: CASSFSNAGTGPYTEAFF; CDR3nt: TGTGCCAGCAGCTTTTCGAATGCCGGGACAGGGCCTTATACTGAAGCTTTCTTT
abundance: .; v_gene: TRBV5-6; d_gene: TRBD1; j_gene: TRBJ1-1; CDR3aa: CASSLGDRGLNTEAFF; CDR3nt: TGTGCCAGCAGCTTGGGCGACAGGGGATTGAACACTGAAGCTTTCTTT
abundance: .; v_gene: TRBV28; d_gene: .; j_gene: TRBJ2-1; CDR3aa: CASSLQVYNEQFF; CDR3nt: TGTGCCAGCAGTTTGCAGGTTTACAATGAGCAGTTCTTC